This T cell receptor (beta chain) was obtained from a study of T cell repertoires in cytomegalovirus infection. Study-level information: HLA-C-restricted CMV epitopes, recently identified, and well-studied HLA-B-restricted ones were used by the study. It can be stated that public TCR beta signatures indicated CMV infection as well as a matching HLA type. Study outcomes and limitations: Public TCR beta family frequency separated CMV-and-HLA carriers, including in an independent cohort. CMV-specific TCR beta clonotypes restricted by HLA-C were the ones dominating the ex vivo response.

Germline-derived CDR1 and CDR2 are SEHNR and FQNEAQ (reference sequence). The CDR3 has 15 residues. The V end lost 7 bases, the J end lost 8 bases, and 23 bases lay between the germline ends. MiXCR, run by TCRdb on the reads, gives a single entry per CDR3 protein. The table shows approximately 730,000 distinct CDR3 sequences, with around 30% occurring only once. In its sample, this clonotype was seen a few times. Its antigen remains unidentified. Source: cultured PBMCs, taken from culture after CMV antigen stimulation. J is TRBJ1-2 and V is TRBV7-9; D unresolved. The TCR sequence derives from a human donor in good health (CMV status not recorded). Some clones in this sample may be carry-over from other donors' samples. CDR3 DNA sequence: TGTGCCAGCACCACCGGCCGGGAAACTATGTTGGGCTACACCTTC. Its protein is CASTTGRETMLGYTF. The full variable domain, rest sourced from reference TRBV7-9 and TRBJ1-2, is DTGVSQNPRHKITKRGQNVTFRCDPISEHNRLYWYRQTLGQGPEFLTYFQNEAQLEKSRLLSDRFSAERPKGSFSTLEIQRTEQGDSAMYLCASTTGRETMLGYTFGSGTRLTVV.